The TCR beta chain described here comes from a study of early stage breast cancer tumors. At the level of the study: Samples were sequenced at approximately 10-fold average coverage.

About 17-50 mg of tumor tissue was diced per sample. General study findings and limits: Tumor and normal breast were distinguished via blood comparison in about 90% of the 16 patients. Bulk DNA sequencing of unsorted cells missed chain pairing and markers.

Data came from immunoSEQ multiplex PCR; TCRdb stores just in-frame clones and leaves some out. The sample records about 11,000 clones, approximately 72% being singletons. The CDR3 sequence is 17 residues long. Germline V gene lookup returns CDR1 SGHRS and CDR2 YFSETQ. Trimming removed 4 bases from V and 7 bases from J; junction bases left unmatched: 14. As to this clone: The antigen remains undetermined.

Sequences were obtained from breast tumor tissue. The clonotype comes from a person in their 40s with breast cancer. The rearrangement links TRBV5-1 to TRBJ1-4, with 9 bases fitting TRBD1. CDR3 sequence: CASSPYPPGQGIEKLFF. DNA of the CDR3: TGCGCCAGCAGCCCCTACCCGCCGGGACAGGGAATTGAAAAACTGTTTTTT.